The following is a T cell receptor beta chain sequence with its context. Its antigen is not identified. Some clones are missing from TCRdb's copy, which holds only in-frame ones; the method was immunoSEQ multiplex PCR. The top ten hold roughly 1% of the sample, which has roughly 2 million clones, about 94% seen once. The data derive from a study of shared clonotypes between healthy human individuals. Study-level background: CD4 naive and memory got three plates each, CD8 naive two, CD8 memory one. General study points: Generally, naive subsets (rather than memory subsets) showed larger estimated richness. The low donor count limited represented genetic and exposure-history diversity.

In the naive CD8 group, cells lacked CD45RO and were positively selected for CCR7, so terminally differentiated effector memory CD45RA+ cells were left out. Germline assignment: CDR1 MGHRA and CDR2 YSYEKL. The CDR3 is made up of 17 amino acids. V gave up 3 bases and J gave up 4 bases; unmatched junction bases: 13. The sample consisted of naive CD8+ T cells sorted from blood. The sequence derives from a man younger than 35 in good health. The genes are TRBV4-1 and TRBJ2-7; TRBD1 agrees at 9 bases. DNA for the CDR3: TGCGCCAGCAGCCATGAAAACGGACAGGGGCCTGGGTACGAGCAGTACTTC. Residues: CASSHENGQGPGYEQYF.